The 25 T cell receptor beta chains listed next were all sequenced from one sample in a study of CD8 T cells in Susac syndrome. The RNA, about 0.45 to 1 ug, was put through reverse transcription using random hexamers. MiXCR was run by TCRdb on the immunoSEQ multiplex PCR reads, yielding one entry per CDR3 protein. The repertoire holds roughly 200,000 distinct CDR3 sequences, approximately 94% seen once, with about 0.093% in the top ten. Input material: CD4+ T cells from PBMCs. The origin of the receptors is a human donor with multiple sclerosis.

The genes are TRBV29-1 and TRBJ2-5, with 7 nucleotides matching TRBD2. J lost 4 bases, V lost 0 bases, and 14 bases had no gene match. Germline V gene lookup returns CDR1 SQVTM and CDR2 ANQGSEA. CDR3 length equals 17 residues. The CDR3 reads CSVEEGVAGSLRETQYF. The CDR3 DNA is TGCAGCGTTGAAGAAGGGGTAGCGGGCAGCCTCCGAGAGACCCAGTACTTC.

The chain uses TRBV4-1 and TRBJ2-3; D uncertain. In germline, CDR1 is MGHRA, CDR2 YSYEKL. This CDR3 contains 16 residues. V lost 4 bases to trimming and J lost 0 bases, with 14 bases between them. Here the CDR3 reads CASSRGSATSTDTQYF. CDR3 DNA sequence: TGCGCCAGCAGCCGTGGAAGTGCAACTAGCACAGATACGCAGTATTTT.

The J gene is TRBJ2-3, the V gene TRBV7-6; D gene unclear. Germline-derived CDR1 and CDR2 are SGHVS and FNYEAQ. Trimming shortened V by 8 bases and J by 4 bases, and 13 bases separated the two germline ends. CDR3 size: 13 residues. CDR3 residues: CASGQRIADTQYF. The CDR3 DNA sequence: TGTGCCAGCGGGCAGCGAATCGCAGATACGCAGTATTTT.

The chain employs TRBV30 and TRBJ2-4, with 7 bases fitting TRBD1. There are 13 residues in the CDR3. CDR1 GTSNPN and CDR2 SVGIG come from the germline V gene (reference sequence). The junction had 4 bases not matched to a gene; V was cut back by 4 bases and J by 4 bases. The CDR3 sequence is CAWTRGQKNIQYF. CDR3 sequence (DNA): TGTGCCTGGACTCGGGGACAGAAAAACATTCAGTACTTC.

This chain links TRBV10-3 with TRBJ2-5; tentative D call: TRBD2 (6 bases). Per the germline V gene, CDR1 is ENHRY and CDR2 is SYGVKD. The CDR3 runs 15 residues. The V gene lost 6 bases and the J gene lost 1 base, with 15 bases spanning the gap. The CDR3 reads CAISDREVVQETQYF. CDR3 nucleotides: TGTGCCATCAGCGATAGGGAGGTTGTCCAAGAGACCCAGTACTTC.

The chain uses TRBV4-1 and TRBJ2-1; D is uncertain. Germline loops: CDR1 MGHRA, CDR2 YSYEKL. The CDR3 consists of 14 residues. The V gene lost 0 bases and the J gene lost 10 bases, with 13 bases spanning the gap. The CDR3 sequence: CASSQEAARTEQFF. The CDR3 bases are TGCGCCAGCAGCCAAGAGGCGGCAAGAACAGAGCAGTTCTTC.

V gene TRBV4-2 combines with J gene TRBJ2-5; 14 bases map to TRBD2. The germline CDR1 and CDR2 sequences are LGHNA and YNFKEQ. This CDR3 contains 16 residues. Trimming at V came to 4 bases and at J to 5 bases, leaving 6 bases not matched to a gene. Written as DNA, the CDR3 is TGTGCCAGCAGCCCCGGGACTAGCGGGGGCCTTGAGACCCAGTACTTC. Translation gives CASSPGTSGGLETQYF.

The chain combines TRBV4-1 with TRBJ2-7; D is ambiguous. The ends were cut back, 0 bases at V and 10 bases at J, with 10 bases in the middle. The CDR3 has 12 amino acids. The germline V gene has CDR1 MGHRA and CDR2 YSYEKL. The DNA of the CDR3 is TGCGCCAGCAGCCAAGAGATGGGATCTCAGTACTTC. Its translation: CASSQEMGSQYF.

The V call is TRBV5-4, the J call TRBJ2-7, with 10 bases fitting TRBD1. Germline V lookup: CDR1 SGHNT, CDR2 YYREEE (reference sequence). The CDR3 is made up of 16 amino acids. With V trimmed by 4 bases and J by 3 bases, 10 bases remained unmatched. The CDR3: CASSPTGTGVRYEQYF. In DNA, the CDR3 is TGTGCCAGCAGCCCCACCGGGACAGGGGTCCGCTACGAGCAGTACTTC.

The rearrangement uses TRBV3-1 and TRBJ2-5; no clear D gene. CDR3 size: 15 residues. Between the trimmed V and J ends, which lost 0 bases and 1 base, there was a span of 9 bases. Germline V lookup: CDR1 LGHDT, CDR2 YNNKEL (reference sequence). The chain's CDR3 is CASSQEARAQETQYF. CDR3 sequence (DNA): TGTGCCAGCAGCCAAGAGGCTCGGGCCCAAGAGACCCAGTACTTC.

This chain uses TRBV19 with TRBJ1-1; weak D call: TRBD1 (6 bases). In germline, CDR1 is LNHDA, CDR2 SQIVND (reference sequence). The length of the CDR3 is 15 residues. V was trimmed by 8 bases and J by 1 base, leaving 17 bases between them. Here the CDR3 reads CASLHYGQRNTEAFF. CDR3 DNA sequence: TGTGCCAGTCTCCATTACGGACAGAGGAACACTGAAGCTTTCTTT.

The J gene is TRBJ2-2, the V gene TRBV29-1; 9 nucleotides line up with TRBD1. This CDR3 has 14 residues. Germline CDR1 SQVTM, CDR2 ANQGSEA. Losses at the gene ends were 4 bases for V and 4 bases for J; bases not matched to a gene: 4. CDR3 bases: TGCAGCGTTGGGGACAGGGAGATCACCGGGGAGCTGTTTTTT. This sequence encodes CSVGDREITGELFF.

The rearrangement uses TRBV6-2 or TRBV6-3 and TRBJ2-2; D is unclear. CDR1 MNHEY and CDR2 SVGEGT come from the germline V gene. CDR3 size: 14 residues. V gave up 8 bases and J gave up 0 bases, with 10 bases separating them. The CDR3 reads CASLPFPNTGELFF. As DNA, the CDR3 is TGTGCCAGCCTTCCATTTCCGAACACCGGGGAGCTGTTTTTT.

The chain carries TRBV5-1 and TRBJ1-2; 9 nucleotides align to TRBD1. The CDR3 covers 15 residues. CDR1 and CDR2 (germline): SGHRS, YFSETQ. The ends lost 4 bases at V and 2 bases at J; junction bases unmatched: 6. CDR3 DNA: TGCGCCAGCAGCCTGGGGACAGGGCAAAACTATGGCTACACCTTC. Its translation is CASSLGTGQNYGYTF.

The rearrangement joins TRBV12-3 or TRBV12-4 to TRBJ2-1; possible D gene TRBD2, 5 bases. With 6 bases removed from V and 6 bases from J, the gap between germline ends came to 15 bases. The CDR3 has 14 residues. The CDR3 reads CASSRDRDINEQFF. The CDR3 bases are TGTGCCAGCAGCCGCGACCGGGATATCAATGAGCAGTTCTTC.

The V call is TRBV10-3, the J call TRBJ2-3; 7 bases agree with TRBD1. The CDR3 loop spans 15 amino acids. Germline V gene lookup returns CDR1 ENHRY and CDR2 SYGVKD. Trimming cost V 0 bases and J 4 bases; bases outside gene matches: 4. The CDR3 is CAISESLGGPDTQYF. CDR3 DNA sequence: TGTGCCATCAGTGAGTCGTTAGGGGGCCCAGATACGCAGTATTTT.

The rearrangement uses TRBV30 and TRBJ1-2; D gene ambiguous. V was cut by 4 bases and J by 8 bases, with 17 bases left in between. The CDR3 spans 13 residues. The germline V gene encodes CDR1 GTSNPN and CDR2 SVGIG (reference sequence). The CDR3 is CAWNRESRRGYTF. The CDR3 DNA sequence: TGTGCCTGGAACCGAGAGTCCAGGAGGGGCTACACCTTC.

This clonotype has just a few counts. The genes are TRBV29-1 and TRBJ2-3; D uncertain. Looked up from germline, CDR1 is SQVTM and CDR2 is ANQGSEA. Trimming took 6 bases from V and 3 from J, leaving 10 bases between them. The CDR3 loop spans 12 amino acids. As DNA, the CDR3 is TGCAGCGTGACCGGACGGACAGATACGCAGTATTTT. It translates to CSVTGRTDTQYF.

J is TRBJ2-1 and V is TRBV9, with 12 bases lining up with TRBD2. This CDR3 has 16 amino acids. Germline trimming cut 3 bases from V and 3 bases from J; bases unmatched to any gene: 4. Germline V gives CDR1 SGDLS, CDR2 YYNGEE. The CDR3 region has the DNA TGTGCCAGCAGCGGGCTAGCGGGGGGGCTCTACAATGAGCAGTTCTTC. Translated: CASSGLAGGLYNEQFF.

J is TRBJ2-3 and V is TRBV5-1, with 15 nucleotides matching TRBD2. V gave up 3 bases and J gave up 0 bases; unmatched junction bases: 8. The germline gives CDR1 SGHRS, CDR2 YFSETQ. The CDR3 spans 19 residues. DNA for the CDR3: TGCGCCAGCAGCTACCGGGGACTAGCGGGGGGTTCGAGCACAGATACGCAGTATTTT. Translation gives CASSYRGLAGGSSTDTQYF.

The rearrangement joins TRBV7-2 to TRBJ2-3, with TRBD1 identical over 9 bases. This CDR3 region has 16 residues. V was pared by 7 bases and J by 4 bases, with 12 bases of the junction left unmatched. CDR1 is SGHTA and CDR2 is FQGNSA in the germline V gene. The CDR3 DNA sequence: TGTGCCAGCACTCTATGGGGGGGACAGGGCCCAGATACGCAGTATTTT. This translates into CASTLWGGQGPDTQYF.

V gene TRBV12-3 or TRBV12-4 combines with J gene TRBJ2-7, with 9 nucleotides matching TRBD1. CDR3 length: 16 residues. V gave up 4 bases and J gave up 0 bases; unmatched junction bases: 7. Here the CDR3 DNA reads TGTGCCAGCAGTTCTGACAGGGGGAGTAGCTCCTACGAGCAGTACTTC. The encoded protein is CASSSDRGSSSYEQYF.

The chain has TRBV14 and TRBJ2-6; possibly TRBD1 for D (5 bases). Germline loops: CDR1 SGHDN, CDR2 FVKESK. This CDR3 has 18 amino acids. The ends were cut back, 4 bases at V and 1 base at J, with 17 bases in the middle. CDR3 amino acids: CASSPLLGLESGANVLTF. CDR3 bases: TGTGCCAGCAGCCCCCTTTTGGGGCTGGAGTCTGGGGCCAACGTCCTGACTTTC.

This chain's CDR3 is CASSQVKDEQYF. The CDR3 DNA sequence: TGTGCCAGCAGCCAAGTTAAAGACGAGCAGTACTTC. This chain uses TRBV3-1 with TRBJ2-7; D gene ambiguous. Germline V gene lookup returns CDR1 LGHDT and CDR2 YNNKEL (reference sequence). The germline V and J ends were trimmed by 1 base and 5 bases, with 6 bases remaining between them. This CDR3 is 12 amino acids long.

This chain uses TRBV12-3 or TRBV12-4 with TRBJ2-1; D remains ambiguous. V lost 5 bases to trimming and J lost 2 bases, with 13 bases between them. CDR3 length: 15 amino acids. The CDR3 protein is CASSPPPDPYNEQFF. In DNA, the CDR3 is TGTGCCAGCAGTCCACCTCCTGATCCCTACAATGAGCAGTTCTTC.